Listed below are T cell receptor beta chains from one sample, sequenced in a study of cytomegalovirus exposure and HLA in healthy donors. Data came from immunoSEQ multiplex PCR; TCRdb stores just in-frame clones and leaves some out. The data hold about 120,000 clones, with 55% to 65% observed a single time. The sequenced sample consisted of PBMCs. The receptors were gathered from a woman between 35 and 50 years old in good health and CMV-seropositive. Each CDR3 is given with its conserved first and last residue.

v_gene: TRBV6-5; j_gene: TRBJ2-7; CDR3aa: CASRLGSDYEQYF
v_gene: TRBV27; j_gene: TRBJ1-4; CDR3aa: CASRLGQAATNEKLFF
v_gene: TRBV11-2; j_gene: TRBJ2-1; CDR3aa: CASSPSGHAYNEQFF
v_gene: TRBV27; j_gene: -; CDR3aa: CASSLLAGGPVEQYF
v_gene: TRBV19; j_gene: TRBJ1-4; CDR3aa: CASSIVPGNEKLFF
v_gene: TRBV28; j_gene: TRBJ2-5; CDR3aa: CASSNFWDRWPETQYF
v_gene: TRBV11-2; j_gene: TRBJ2-7; CDR3aa: CASSLSTKYEQYF
v_gene: TRBV4-3; j_gene: TRBJ2-5; CDR3aa: CASSQELLVRQARSGETQYF
v_gene: TRBV2; j_gene: TRBJ1-3; CDR3aa: CASSLGGYSGNTIYF
v_gene: TRBV2; j_gene: TRBJ2-7; CDR3aa: CASSERTGLGSSYEQYF
v_gene: TRBV5-6; j_gene: TRBJ2-7; CDR3aa: CASSLNDRGRLWEQYF
v_gene: TRBV11-2; j_gene: TRBJ2-1; CDR3aa: CASSPTGAYNEQFF
v_gene: TRBV2; j_gene: TRBJ1-4; CDR3aa: CASRERWNEKLFF
v_gene: TRBV4-3; j_gene: -; CDR3aa: CASSRLGVDEQYF
v_gene: TRBV7-8; j_gene: TRBJ2-7; CDR3aa: CASSLATGGEQYF
v_gene: TRBV27; j_gene: TRBJ1-1; CDR3aa: CASSLTSGQLNTEAFF
v_gene: TRBV5-6; j_gene: TRBJ1-6; CDR3aa: CASSAPRATYNSPLHF
v_gene: TRBV14; j_gene: TRBJ2-5; CDR3aa: CASSQGSEETQYF
v_gene: TRBV19; j_gene: TRBJ2-1; CDR3aa: CASTPGAVSYNEQFF
v_gene: TRBV19; j_gene: TRBJ2-1; CDR3aa: CATTVGQGWNNEQFF
v_gene: TRBV6-5; j_gene: TRBJ2-1; CDR3aa: CASSYSLFSEQFF
v_gene: TRBV19; j_gene: TRBJ2-3; CDR3aa: CASHQGGRDTQYF
v_gene: TRBV5-4; j_gene: TRBJ2-6; CDR3aa: CASSAGRISGANVLTF
v_gene: TRBV11-2; j_gene: TRBJ2-7; CDR3aa: CASSLGFPAGGPSFEQYF